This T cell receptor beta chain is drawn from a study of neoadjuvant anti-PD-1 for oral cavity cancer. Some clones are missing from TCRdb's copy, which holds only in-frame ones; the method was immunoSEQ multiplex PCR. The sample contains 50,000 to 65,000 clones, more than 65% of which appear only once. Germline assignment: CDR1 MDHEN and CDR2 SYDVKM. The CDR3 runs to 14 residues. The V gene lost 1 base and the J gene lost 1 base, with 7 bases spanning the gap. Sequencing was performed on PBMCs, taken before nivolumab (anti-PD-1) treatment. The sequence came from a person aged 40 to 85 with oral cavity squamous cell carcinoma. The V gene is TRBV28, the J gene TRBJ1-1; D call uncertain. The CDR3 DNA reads TGTGCCAGCAGTTTATTCGGCTGGAACACTGAAGCTTTCTTT. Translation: CASSLFGWNTEAFF.